One and the same sample provided the 24 T cell receptor beta chains below, sequenced in a study of CD8 T cell repertoires and HIV-1 epitope variants. Method: immunoSEQ multiplex PCR; TCRdb's copy keeps in-frame clones and lacks some. The sample lists 4,000 to 6,000 clones, 60% to 80% occurring once. Their antigen targets remain unknown. Sequenced: cultured CD8+ T cells derived from PBMCs. These receptors were obtained from a male donor with HIV.

This clone has only a few counts. The V and J genes are TRBV5-4 and TRBJ1-1; TRBD1 might be the D (6 bases). Germline CDR1 and CDR2: SGHNT and YYREEE (reference sequence). The V end was cut by 0 bases, the J end by 1 base, with 7 bases between. This CDR3 has 14 amino acids. CDR3 in DNA: TGTGCCAGCAGCTTGGAGGGACAGAACACTGAAGCTTTCTTT. Translated, it gives CASSLEGQNTEAFF.

There are a few counts of this clone. V and J are TRBV28 and TRBJ2-7; the D gene is possibly TRBD1 (6 bases). CDR1 is MDHEN and CDR2 is SYDVKM in the germline V gene. CDR3 length: 15 amino acids. The germline V and J ends were trimmed by 5 bases and 2 bases, with 16 bases remaining between them. The CDR3 is CASSGQNIGTYEQYF. In DNA, the CDR3 is TGTGCCAGCAGTGGACAGAACATAGGAACCTACGAGCAGTACTTC.

This clone has more than one count but fewer than ten. The DNA for the CDR3 is TGTGCCAGCAGCTCCCCTTGGGAGCGGAACTCCTACGAGCAGTACTTC. Translation gives CASSSPWERNSYEQYF. This chain connects TRBV7-8 to TRBJ2-7; a possible D gene is TRBD2 (5 bases). This CDR3 has 16 amino acids. CDR1 SGHVS and CDR2 FQNEAQ come from the germline V gene. V was clipped by 4 bases and J by 0 bases, with 16 bases between them.

The rearrangement joins TRBV18 to TRBJ2-5; 10 bases align to TRBD1. This CDR3 contains 13 residues. The junction had 9 bases not matched to a gene; V was cut back by 6 bases and J by 11 bases. Germline values: CDR1 KGHSH, CDR2 LQKENI. The CDR3 DNA is TGTGCCAGCTCGACAGGGGGCGCGGGGGAGCAGTACTTC. It encodes CASSTGGAGEQYF.

V is TRBV9 and J is TRBJ2-7, with D unresolved. Germline V gives CDR1 SGDLS, CDR2 YYNGEE. Trimming took 0 bases from V and 3 from J, leaving 7 bases between them. The CDR3 loop spans 13 amino acids. The CDR3, as DNA: TGTGCCAGCAGCGTAGAGATGAGCTACGAGCAGTACTTC. It specifies CASSVEMSYEQYF.

The genes are TRBV7-6 and TRBJ2-7; D not resolved. Trimming pared 6 bases from V and 4 bases from J, leaving 10 bases between. This CDR3 comprises 12 residues. Germline V gives CDR1 SGHVS, CDR2 FNYEAQ. The CDR3 loop is CASSSSGYEQYF. In nucleotides, the CDR3 is TGTGCCAGCAGTTCCTCCGGTTACGAGCAGTACTTC.

The chain employs TRBV2 and TRBJ2-6, with 8 bases that match TRBD1. The CDR3 length is 19 residues. CDR1 is SNHLY and CDR2 is FYNNEI in the germline V gene. With V trimmed by 3 bases and J by 0 bases, 10 bases remained unmatched. The DNA for the CDR3 is TGTGCCAGCAGTGACCCCCGGACAGGGCGGTCCTCTGGGGCCAACGTCCTGACTTTC. Protein: CASSDPRTGRSSGANVLTF.

The chain couples TRBV7-8 to TRBJ2-3; possible D gene TRBD1, 5 bases. Germline V gives CDR1 SGHVS, CDR2 FQNEAQ. This CDR3 comprises 14 residues. Trimming pared 6 bases from V and 1 base from J, leaving 11 bases between. The CDR3, as DNA: TGTGCCAGCAGAGGCAGGGCTGGCACAGATACGCAGTATTTT. Translating gives CASRGRAGTDTQYF.

V is TRBV6-5 and J is TRBJ2-5, with D perhaps matching TRBD2 (5 bases). Germline lookup yields CDR1 MNHEY and CDR2 SVGAGI. V lost 6 bases, J lost 3 bases, and 8 bases lay in between. The CDR3 is 12 residues long. The CDR3 sequence is CASSPAEETQYF. CDR3 DNA sequence: TGTGCCAGCAGCCCAGCGGAAGAGACCCAGTACTTC.

The V and J genes are TRBV25-1 and TRBJ1-4, with D unclear. The CDR3 totals 15 residues. Trimming removed 3 bases at V and 0 bases at J, with 8 bases between. Germline V CDR1 and CDR2: MGHDK, SYGVNS. The CDR3 reads CASSEVTATNEKLFF. As DNA, the CDR3 is TGTGCCAGCAGTGAGGTAACAGCAACTAATGAAAAACTGTTTTTT.

This clone was found a few times. The chain carries TRBV5-1 and TRBJ1-2; 7 bases are a match to TRBD1. The CDR3 consists of 11 residues. Germline loops: CDR1 SGHRS, CDR2 YFSETQ. Trimming at V came to 5 bases and at J to 8 bases, leaving 3 bases not matched to a gene. The CDR3 sequence: CASSQGGGYTF. In nucleotides, the CDR3 is TGCGCCAGCAGTCAGGGGGGAGGCTACACCTTC.

This chain connects TRBV7-2 to TRBJ2-1, with 14 bases aligning to TRBD2. Trimming cost V 1 base and J 9 bases; bases outside gene matches: 5. This CDR3 region has 16 residues. The germline gives CDR1 SGHTA, CDR2 FQGNSA. CDR3 nucleotides: TGTGCCAGCAGCTTAGATGGGACTAGCGGGGGTAGTGAGCAGTTCTTC. This codes for CASSLDGTSGGSEQFF.

The table lists this clone with a few counts. The V gene is TRBV5-1, the J gene TRBJ2-5; 7 nucleotides match TRBD1. Trimming removed 4 bases from V and 2 bases from J; junction bases left unmatched: 8. The germline CDR1 and CDR2 sequences are SGHRS and YFSETQ. This CDR3 is built from 15 residues. This CDR3 is CASSPVSGQQETQYF. The CDR3, as DNA: TGCGCCAGCAGCCCCGTTTCGGGACAGCAAGAGACCCAGTACTTC.

J is TRBJ2-7 and V is TRBV5-1; unclear D gene. The CDR3 sequence is 11 residues long. V was pared by 0 bases and J by 4 bases, with 2 bases between. The germline CDR1 and CDR2 sequences are SGHRS and YFSETQ. CDR3 bases: TGCGCCAGCAGCTTGGGGTACGAGCAGTACTTC. Amino acids: CASSLGYEQYF.

The J gene is TRBJ1-1, the V gene TRBV28; D ambiguous. The CDR3 consists of 12 residues. Deletions cut 7 bases from V and 1 base from J, with 7 bases between. The germline V gene has CDR1 MDHEN and CDR2 SYDVKM. The DNA for the CDR3 is TGTGCCAGCACATTGGGGAACACTGAAGCTTTCTTT. Amino acid sequence: CASTLGNTEAFF.

This clone was counted once. The chain is built from TRBV11-2 and TRBJ1-3; D gene ambiguous. Germline V gives CDR1 SGHAT, CDR2 FQNNGV. The CDR3 is made up of 17 amino acids. V lost 2 bases to trimming and J lost 0 bases, with 14 bases between them. The DNA of the CDR3 is TGTGCCAGCAGCTTACCCCCAGACGGTAGCTCTGGAAACACCATATATTTT. Translation: CASSLPPDGSSGNTIYF.

The chain uses TRBV14 and TRBJ2-1; D gene uncertain. Germline values: CDR1 SGHDN, CDR2 FVKESK. V gave up 0 bases and J gave up 2 bases, with 8 bases separating them. The CDR3 loop spans 15 amino acids. CDR3 sequence: CASSQDRKPYNEQFF. The CDR3 DNA reads TGTGCCAGCAGCCAAGATCGGAAGCCCTACAATGAGCAGTTCTTC.

This clone was recorded once. V is TRBV14 and J is TRBJ2-1, with 10 bases that match TRBD2. The CDR3 consists of 16 residues. Per the germline V gene, CDR1 is SGHDN and CDR2 is FVKESK. After removal of 9 bases from V and 3 bases from J, the junction contained 11 bases not matched to a gene. In DNA form, the CDR3 reads TGTGCCAGTCCCGCGGCTAGCGGGAGACACTACAATGAGCAGTTCTTC. This codes for CASPAASGRHYNEQFF.

The chain uses TRBV7-3 and TRBJ2-6; 8 nucleotides line up with TRBD1. Germline CDR1 SGHTA, CDR2 FQGTGA. V shed 5 bases and J 2 bases; nucleotides not matched to a gene: 2. The CDR3 has 15 residues. The CDR3 spells CASSIRGPGANVLTF. CDR3 nucleotides: TGTGCCAGCAGCATCAGGGGGCCTGGGGCCAACGTCCTGACTTTC.

The chain recombines TRBV7-9 with TRBJ1-1, with D hard to call. With 3 bases removed from V and 1 base from J, the gap between germline ends came to 9 bases. This CDR3 is 14 amino acids long. Per germline, CDR1 SEHNR and CDR2 FQNEAQ (reference sequence). In nucleotides, the CDR3 is TGTGCCAGCAGCTTCTCTGGCGAGAACACTGAAGCTTTCTTT. As protein: CASSFSGENTEAFF.

This rearrangement joins TRBV20-1 to TRBJ2-3; D not certain. Germline CDR1 DFQATT, CDR2 SNEGSKA (reference sequence). This CDR3 comprises 10 residues. V lost 2 bases and J 6 bases, leaving 3 bases between the germline ends. CDR3 DNA: TGCAGTGCTAGATCGGATACGCAGTATTTT. This gives the protein CSARSDTQYF.

This clone rates as medium-sized. The chain employs TRBV11-3 and TRBJ2-3; weak D call: TRBD2 (5 bases). The germline CDR1 and CDR2 sequences are SGHNT and YENEEA. There are 15 residues in the CDR3. V was cut by 5 bases and J by 5 bases, with 17 bases left in between. CDR3 coding DNA: TGTGCCAGCAGCCGAAGAGAGGGAGTGGGAGATACGCAGTATTTT. As protein: CASSRREGVGDTQYF.

CDR3 nucleotides: TGTGCCAGCTCACCACCGTTACTTCGCACCGGGGAGCTGTTTTTT. This sequence encodes CASSPPLLRTGELFF. The chain recombines TRBV18 with TRBJ2-2, with D unresolved. The germline V gene has CDR1 KGHSH and CDR2 LQKENI. There are 15 residues in the CDR3. Trimming pared 0 bases from V and 4 bases from J, leaving 9 bases between. Based on the CDR3 plus reference TRBV18 and TRBJ2-2, the full variable domain is NAGVMQNPRHLVRRRGQEARLRCSPMKGHSHVYWYRQLPEEGLKFMVYLQKENIIDESGMPKERFSAEFPKEGPSILRIQQVVRGDSAAYFCASSPPLLRTGELFFGEGSRLTVL.

This clone came up a few times. This rearrangement joins TRBV6-5 to TRBJ2-2; TRBD1 is a possible D gene (5 bases). Germline V gives CDR1 MNHEY, CDR2 SVGAGI. CDR3 length equals 16 residues. V was shortened by 0 bases and J by 1 base, with 9 bases between the two germline ends. Written as DNA, the CDR3 is TGTGCCAGCAGTTACTCCCCAGGGCGGAACACCGGGGAGCTGTTTTTT. It is translated as CASSYSPGRNTGELFF.